These T cell receptor beta chains were read from a single sample in a study of T cells expressing NK-cell markers. TCRdb reanalyzed the 5' RACE reads, giving one entry per CDR3 protein sequence and no DNA. The table for this sample gives 140,000 or so distinct CDR3 sequences. Sequenced sample: blood T cells: a sorted CD56 or NKG2C T cell subset, CD4+ or CD8+ T cells, or bulk PBMC T cells (not recorded which). Every receptor here comes from a man between 18 and 35 years old in good health. Both conserved end residues are part of each CDR3. Fields, in order: J gene, V gene, CDR3 protein.

j_gene: TRBJ2-6; v_gene: TRBV29-1; CDR3aa: CSAWDGTSGANVLTF
j_gene: TRBJ2-3; v_gene: TRBV29-1; CDR3aa: CSVEKGHPDTQYF
j_gene: TRBJ2-1; v_gene: TRBV9; CDR3aa: CASSPPAQPNEQFF
j_gene: TRBJ2-1; v_gene: TRBV11-3; CDR3aa: CASSLTKREINNEQFF
j_gene: TRBJ1-5; v_gene: TRBV4-1; CDR3aa: CASSQETGLPSLPQHF
j_gene: TRBJ2-1; v_gene: TRBV18; CDR3aa: CASSPTGIEYNEQFF
j_gene: TRBJ2-7; v_gene: TRBV7-2; CDR3aa: CASSLIGVSSYEQYF
j_gene: TRBJ2-1; v_gene: TRBV27; CDR3aa: CASSFGREYEQFF
j_gene: TRBJ2-1; v_gene: TRBV19; CDR3aa: CASSMNPGTHNEQFF
j_gene: TRBJ2-7; v_gene: TRBV28; CDR3aa: CASSFLSASYNPDGSYEQYF
j_gene: TRBJ2-1; v_gene: TRBV5-1; CDR3aa: CASSPNPLSSGATDEQFF
j_gene: TRBJ2-1; v_gene: TRBV27; CDR3aa: CASRQGAIFYNEQFF
j_gene: TRBJ2-1; v_gene: TRBV23-1; CDR3aa: CASSQSPAGTYNEQFF
j_gene: TRBJ2-1; v_gene: TRBV25-1; CDR3aa: CASSGASSGNNEQFF
j_gene: TRBJ2-1; v_gene: TRBV12-3/TRBV12-4; CDR3aa: CASSFNRGPHNEQFF
j_gene: TRBJ1-1; v_gene: TRBV28; CDR3aa: CASSPLQGWVLVLSNTEAFF
j_gene: TRBJ2-3; v_gene: TRBV5-1; CDR3aa: CASSFASGRPNTDTQYF
j_gene: TRBJ2-3; v_gene: TRBV28; CDR3aa: CASSVAGGGTDTQYF
j_gene: TRBJ2-1; v_gene: TRBV12-3/TRBV12-4; CDR3aa: CAGGRENENEQFF
j_gene: TRBJ2-5; v_gene: TRBV12-3/TRBV12-4; CDR3aa: CASSSTSSETQYF
j_gene: TRBJ2-2; v_gene: TRBV4-2; CDR3aa: CASSQELYASGNTGELFF
j_gene: TRBJ1-3; v_gene: TRBV7-6; CDR3aa: CASSRGTVGGNTIYF
j_gene: TRBJ2-5; v_gene: TRBV6-5; CDR3aa: CASKTPQQTQYF